The 28 T cell receptor beta chains below were found in one sample sequenced in a study of CD8 T cells in Susac syndrome. An input of roughly 0.45 to 1 ug of RNA was subjected to reverse transcription using random hexamers. TCRdb independently ran MiXCR on the immunoSEQ multiplex PCR reads; one entry per CDR3 protein. The sample has a few hundred thousand distinct CDR3 sequences; 94% are singletons. The sequenced sample was CD4+ T cells from PBMCs. These receptors were taken from a human donor with Susac syndrome.

The V and J genes are TRBV5-6 and TRBJ2-2; D may correspond to TRBD1 or TRBD2 (6 bases each). Per the germline V gene, CDR1 is SGHDT and CDR2 is YYEEEE. This CDR3 region has 15 residues. Trimming pared 6 bases from V and 1 base from J, leaving 13 bases between. The CDR3 loop reads CASTLGGVNTGELFF. The DNA of the CDR3 is TGTGCCAGCACCCTGGGGGGCGTGAACACCGGGGAGCTGTTTTTT.

This chain links TRBV19 with TRBJ1-2; 10 bases line up with TRBD1. Losses at the gene ends were 4 bases for V and 4 bases for J; bases not matched to a gene: 3. The CDR3 is 14 amino acids. Germline V gives CDR1 LNHDA, CDR2 SQIVND (reference sequence). The CDR3 nucleotides are TGTGCCAGTAGTAGGGACAGGGGAAGCTATGGCTACACCTTC. Encoded protein: CASSRDRGSYGYTF.

This sequence joins TRBV9 and TRBJ2-7; D call uncertain. The CDR3 has 15 amino acids. V dropped 4 bases and J dropped 0 bases, with 14 bases sitting between them. The V gene's germline CDR1 is SGDLS and CDR2 YYNGEE. CDR3 region: CASSPASSLSYEQYF. For the CDR3, the DNA is TGTGCCAGCAGCCCCGCGTCAAGCCTCTCCTACGAGCAGTACTTC.

The genes are TRBV20-1 and TRBJ1-5; D uncertain. This CDR3 spans 15 amino acids. The germline CDR1 and CDR2 sequences are DFQATT and SNEGSKA (reference sequence). Trimming took 3 bases from V and 3 from J, leaving 15 bases between them. Here the CDR3 DNA reads TGCAGTGCTAGCAGCGCGGGTCGCTTCAATCAGCCCCAGCATTTT. Its translation is CSASSAGRFNQPQHF.

The chain combines TRBV15 with TRBJ1-4; D ambiguous. The germline CDR1 and CDR2 sequences are LNHNV and YYDKDF (reference sequence). The V end was cut by 0 bases, the J end by 7 bases, with 12 bases between. This CDR3 region has 15 residues. This CDR3 is CATSRDHDPGEKLFF. CDR3 coding DNA: TGTGCCACCAGCAGAGATCACGATCCTGGTGAAAAACTGTTTTTT.

The V and J genes are TRBV24-1 and TRBJ2-3, with TRBD1 as a possible D gene (6 bases). V was cut by 3 bases and J by 3 bases, with 9 bases left in between. This CDR3 contains 14 residues. Germline loops: CDR1 KGHDR, CDR2 SFDVKD. DNA for the CDR3: TGTGCCACCAGTGATGGGACAAGAACAGATACGCAGTATTTT. This codes for CATSDGTRTDTQYF.

The J gene is TRBJ1-4, the V gene TRBV29-1; D is perhaps TRBD1 (5 bases). Between the trimmed V and J ends, which lost 5 bases and 13 bases, there was a span of 23 bases. The CDR3 is 14 amino acids. Germline CDR1 SQVTM, CDR2 ANQGSEA. CDR3 nucleotide sequence: TGCAGCGTTTATGTCGCAGGGACCCCTGGTTTACTGTTTTTT. The encoded protein is CSVYVAGTPGLLFF.

The chain is built from TRBV6-2 or TRBV6-3 and TRBJ1-5, with D possibly TRBD1 on 5 matching bases. V dropped 6 bases and J dropped 2 bases, with 14 bases sitting between them. CDR1 is MNHEY and CDR2 is SVGEGT in the germline V gene. There are 15 residues in the CDR3. The CDR3 DNA follows: TGTGCCAGCAGCCGAGGGGAAGCGGGCAATCAGCCCCAGCATTTT. Protein: CASSRGEAGNQPQHF.

The chain employs TRBV12-3 or TRBV12-4 and TRBJ2-7; possible D gene TRBD1, 5 bases. The germline V and J ends were trimmed by 5 bases and 9 bases, with 17 bases remaining between them. The CDR3 runs to 13 residues. The CDR3 here is CASSLPGSTTQYF. CDR3 nucleotide sequence: TGTGCCAGCAGTCTCCCAGGGTCTACGACGCAGTACTTC.

The chain combines TRBV30 with TRBJ2-2, with unresolved D. Trimming stripped 3 bases from V and 2 bases from J, with 7 bases between. In germline, CDR1 is GTSNPN, CDR2 SVGIG (reference sequence). The CDR3 runs 13 residues. CDR3 nucleotide sequence: TGTGCCTGGAGGTCCGGAAACACCGGGGAGCTGTTTTTT. This translates into CAWRSGNTGELFF.

The genes are TRBV28 and TRBJ1-5; TRBD1 agrees at 7 bases. V gave up 5 bases and J gave up 4 bases; unmatched junction bases: 8. Germline CDR1 and CDR2: MDHEN and SYDVKM. This CDR3 is built from 15 residues. CDR3 nucleotides: TGTGCCAGCAGTCTTAGACAGGGATTTAATCAGCCCCAGCATTTT. It specifies CASSLRQGFNQPQHF.

V is TRBV20-1 and J is TRBJ2-3, with D possibly being TRBD2 (5 bases). Germline V CDR1 and CDR2: DFQATT, SNEGSKA (reference sequence). This CDR3 region has 13 residues. V lost 5 bases to trimming and J lost 5 bases, with 14 bases between them. CDR3 nucleotide sequence: TGCAGTGCTGACGCCATTCGGGGAGATACGCAGTATTTT. Its translation: CSADAIRGDTQYF.

This clonotype has more than one count but fewer than ten. The chain carries TRBV30 and TRBJ2-7; no clear D. Germline assignment: CDR1 GTSNPN and CDR2 SVGIG (reference sequence). The CDR3 is 11 residues long. V was pared by 8 bases and J by 5 bases, with 13 bases between. The CDR3 region is CAARGRDEQYF. CDR3 DNA: TGTGCCGCTCGTGGAAGGGACGAGCAGTACTTC. Supplemented by reference TRBV30 and TRBJ2-7, the full variable domain reads SQTIHQWPATLVQPVGSPLSLECTVEGTSNPNLYWYRQAAGRGLQLLFYSVGIGQISSEVPQNLSASRPQDRQFILSSKKLLLSDSGFYLCAARGRDEQYFGPGTRLTVT.

The chain is built from TRBV19 and TRBJ2-1, with D maybe TRBD2 (5 bases). This CDR3 comprises 13 residues. Germline CDR1 and CDR2: LNHDA and SQIVND (reference sequence). Trimming shortened V by 6 bases and J by 7 bases, and 13 bases separated the two germline ends. The CDR3 is CASRTGWENEQFF. The CDR3 coding sequence is TGTGCCAGTAGGACGGGATGGGAGAATGAGCAGTTCTTC. Variable domain in full (rest from reference TRBV19 and TRBJ2-1): DGGITQSPKYLFRKEGQNVTLSCEQNLNHDAMYWYRQDPGQGLRLIYYSQIVNDFQKGDIAEGYSVSREKKESFPLTVTSAQKNPTAFYLCASRTGWENEQFFGPGTRLTVL.

CDR3 DNA sequence: TGCAGTGCTACACGTACAGGGGGCGGCACCTACAATGAGCAGTTCTTC. This sequence encodes CSATRTGGGTYNEQFF. The rearrangement links TRBV20-1 to TRBJ2-1, with TRBD1 identical over 9 bases. The CDR3 sequence is 16 residues long. Trimming took 4 bases from V and 2 from J; bases not matched to a gene: 9. Germline V lookup: CDR1 DFQATT, CDR2 SNEGSKA (reference sequence).

The chain's CDR3 is CASRDLPGHSTDTQYF. The CDR3 DNA reads TGTGCCAGCAGGGACCTCCCGGGACACAGCACAGATACGCAGTATTTT. The chain recombines TRBV28 with TRBJ2-3, with D perhaps matching TRBD1 (6 bases). CDR1 is MDHEN, CDR2 SYDVKM, per germline. The length of the CDR3 is 16 residues. Trimming took off 6 bases at V and 0 bases at J, with 16 bases between the two ends.

CDR3 loop: CASSPVVGGWNEQYF. As DNA, the CDR3 is TGTGCCAGCTCACCAGTAGTCGGGGGGTGGAACGAGCAGTACTTC. This chain uses TRBV18 with TRBJ2-7; 7 bases are shared with TRBD2. Trimming cost V 2 bases and J 5 bases; bases outside gene matches: 9. CDR1 is KGHSH, CDR2 LQKENI, per germline. The CDR3 runs to 15 residues.

The chain recombines TRBV30 with TRBJ1-4; weak D call: TRBD1 (5 bases). Per the germline V gene, CDR1 is GTSNPN and CDR2 is SVGIG (reference sequence). The V gene lost 0 bases and the J gene lost 6 bases, with 11 bases spanning the gap. The length of the CDR3 is 14 residues. The DNA for the CDR3 is TGTGCCTGGAGTGTGTCAGGGCGGTATGAAAAACTGTTTTTT. Translating it yields CAWSVSGRYEKLFF.

CDR3 in amino acids: CAWTPAGNTEAFF. The CDR3 DNA reads as TGTGCCTGGACACCCGCAGGGAACACTGAAGCTTTCTTT. V gene TRBV30 combines with J gene TRBJ1-1; D uncertain. The CDR3 is 13 residues long. The V end lost 4 bases, the J end lost 1 base, and 10 bases lay between the germline ends. The V gene's germline CDR1 is GTSNPN and CDR2 SVGIG (reference sequence).

The chain uses TRBV25-1 and TRBJ1-5; D not resolved. Trimming took off 1 base at V and 1 base at J, with 8 bases between the two ends. Germline V gene lookup returns CDR1 MGHDK and CDR2 SYGVNS. The CDR3 extends over 15 amino acids. The CDR3 DNA reads as TGTGCCAGCAGTGAATCGGGTGACAGCAATCAGCCCCAGCATTTT. This translates into CASSESGDSNQPQHF. The full variable domain, its missing parts supplied by reference TRBV25-1 and TRBJ1-5, is EADIYQTPRYLVIGTGKKITLECSQTMGHDKMYWYQQDPGMELHLIHYSYGVNSTEKGDLSSESTVSRIRTEHFPLTLESARPSHTSQYLCASSESGDSNQPQHFGDGTRLSIL.

The chain carries TRBV3-1 and TRBJ2-7, with TRBD1 matching 7 bases. The ends lost 3 bases at V and 6 bases at J; junction bases unmatched: 5. The germline V gene encodes CDR1 LGHDT and CDR2 YNNKEL (reference sequence). This CDR3 contains 13 residues. The CDR3 here is CASSQRQGGEQYF. As DNA, the CDR3 is TGTGCCAGCAGCCAGAGACAGGGTGGCGAGCAGTACTTC.

Concerning this clonotype itself: One end of the junction is discordant with germline, which a read error may explain. This rearrangement joins TRBV28 to TRBJ2-1, with D possibly being TRBD1 or TRBD2 (5 bases each). Germline CDR1 is MDHEN and CDR2 is SYDVKM. CDR3 length equals 11 residues. This chain's CDR3 is CASRVRDEQFF. DNA of the CDR3: TGTGCTAGCAGGGTGCGGGATGAGCAGTTCTTC. Full variable domain (missing parts from reference TRBV28 and TRBJ2-1): DVKVTQSSRYLVKRTGEKVFLECVQDMDHENMFWYRQDPGLGLRLIYFSYDVKMKEKGDIPEGYSVSREKKERFSLILESASTNQTSMYLCASRVRDEQFFGPGTRLTVL.

This sequence joins TRBV20-1 and TRBJ1-2, with D perhaps TRBD1 (5 bases). Trimming left V 6 bases short and J 1 base short, with 15 bases between. The CDR3 spans 14 residues. CDR1 is DFQATT and CDR2 is SNEGSKA in the germline V gene (reference sequence). The DNA for the CDR3 is TGCAGTGCGAAGGGACTGCCCCTTAACTATGGCTACACCTTC. As protein: CSAKGLPLNYGYTF.

V and J are TRBV7-3 and TRBJ2-6, with TRBD2 identical over 9 bases. CDR1 is SGHTA, CDR2 FQGTGA, per germline. Trimming took 1 base from V and 8 from J; bases not matched to a gene: 3. The CDR3 spans 15 residues. The CDR3, as DNA: TGTGCCAGCAGCTTAAGCGCGGGGGGGTCCAACGTCCTGACTTTC. The encoded protein is CASSLSAGGSNVLTF.

This clonotype was counted a few times. The V call is TRBV20-1, the J call TRBJ2-5; 9 nucleotides line up with TRBD2. V was pared by 2 bases and J by 5 bases, with 0 bases of the junction left unmatched. CDR1 DFQATT and CDR2 SNEGSKA come from the germline V gene (reference sequence). This CDR3 has 12 residues. CDR3 loop: CSARTSGETQYF. CDR3 in DNA: TGCAGTGCTAGAACTAGCGGGGAGACCCAGTACTTC.

The V call is TRBV20-1, the J call TRBJ2-1; weak D call: TRBD1 (8 bases). The V end lost 5 bases, the J end lost 2 bases, and 16 bases lay between the germline ends. This CDR3 region has 15 residues. Germline V gives CDR1 DFQATT, CDR2 SNEGSKA (reference sequence). The CDR3 coding sequence is TGCAGTGCTCAGGGGGCGGGGGCAACCTACAATGAGCAGTTCTTC. It codes for CSAQGAGATYNEQFF.

The V and J genes are TRBV11-3 and TRBJ2-7; D uncertain. V gave up 5 bases and J gave up 3 bases, with 11 bases separating them. CDR3 length: 13 amino acids. Germline V gene sequence: CDR1 SGHNT, CDR2 YENEEA. The CDR3 here is CASSHGRFYEQYF. In DNA form, the CDR3 reads TGTGCCAGCAGCCACGGACGGTTCTACGAGCAGTACTTC.

The rearrangement links TRBV7-2 to TRBJ1-2, with D possibly matching TRBD1 (5 bases). The CDR3 contains 13 residues. Germline CDR1 SGHTA, CDR2 FQGNSA. Trimming left V 6 bases short and J 11 bases short, with 19 bases between. CDR3: CASSRDSPAGYTF. CDR3 sequence (DNA): TGTGCCAGCAGTCGTGACAGCCCGGCCGGTTACACCTTC.